These 15 T cell receptor beta chains share one sample of origin, sequenced in a study of cytomegalovirus exposure and HLA in healthy donors. The PCR used 60 Vbeta and 13 Jbeta primers. Libraries were prepared by immunoSEQ multiplex PCR; TCRdb keeps only in-frame clonotypes and omits some of them. The sample has approximately 100,000 clones. Specimen: PBMCs. The receptors derive from a man aged 45-65 years in good health and CMV-seronegative.

The chain has TRBV5-1 and TRBJ2-2, with D tentatively TRBD1 (6 bases). This CDR3 has 15 residues. The germline V and J ends were trimmed by 4 bases and 4 bases, with 14 bases remaining between them. CDR1 is SGHRS and CDR2 is YFSETQ in the germline V gene. DNA of the CDR3: TGCGCCAGCAGCCGACTGACAGGAACCACCGGGGAGCTGTTTTTT. Protein: CASSRLTGTTGELFF.

The chain links TRBV20-1 to TRBJ2-1; D may be TRBD1 (5 bases). V was clipped by 0 bases and J by 10 bases, with 7 bases between them. The CDR3 runs to 11 residues. The germline V gene has CDR1 DFQATT and CDR2 SNEGSKA (reference sequence). The CDR3 DNA follows: TGCAGTGCTAGAGATCGGACAGAGCAGTTCTTC. Translated: CSARDRTEQFF.

About this clone: A read error may produce the germline difference seen at one junction end. This chain links TRBV11-2 with TRBJ1-2, with 7 bases identical to TRBD1. The CDR3 has 14 residues. The germline V gene has CDR1 SGHAT and CDR2 FQNNGV. The CDR3 spells CASSLGGGSGGYTF. The CDR3 bases are TGTGCCAGCAGTTTAGGGGGCGGTTCAGGTGGCTACACCTTC.

The chain carries TRBV19 and TRBJ2-7, with 11 bases that match TRBD2. Losses at the gene ends were 6 bases for V and 5 bases for J; bases not matched to a gene: 6. In germline, CDR1 is LNHDA, CDR2 SQIVND (reference sequence). This CDR3 region has 14 residues. Here the CDR3 reads CASRPTSGRNEQYF. Here the CDR3 DNA reads TGTGCCAGTAGGCCCACTAGCGGGAGAAACGAGCAGTACTTC.

This chain uses TRBV5-1 with TRBJ1-5; D unclear. The CDR3 totals 14 residues. V was clipped by 3 bases and J by 2 bases, with 9 bases between them. CDR1 is SGHRS, CDR2 YFSETQ, per germline. The CDR3 is CASSSTAGNQPQHF. The CDR3 region has the DNA TGCGCCAGCAGCTCTACAGCGGGCAATCAGCCCCAGCATTTT.

The V call is TRBV10-1, the J call TRBJ1-3; D not certain. With 2 bases removed from V and 8 bases from J, the gap between germline ends came to 7 bases. This CDR3 comprises 12 residues. The germline CDR1 and CDR2 sequences are WNHNN and SYGVQD (reference sequence). As DNA, the CDR3 is TGCGCCAGCAGTGAGGGGAGTGACACCATATATTTT. It yields the protein CASSEGSDTIYF.

V usage is TRBV21-1 and J usage is TRBJ2-7; the listed D gene, TRBD2, was not tested against the DNA. TRBV21-1 represents a pseudogene. The CDR3 runs 12 residues. Here the CDR3 reads CASRGRESEQYF. As DNA, the CDR3 is TGTGCCAGCAGGGGACGGGAGTCTGAGCAGTACTTC.

The genes are TRBV5-1 and TRBJ2-5, with D perhaps TRBD1 (5 bases). The CDR3 has 13 amino acids. V was clipped by 2 bases and J by 1 base, with 6 bases between them. CDR1 is SGHRS, CDR2 YFSETQ, per germline. The CDR3 nucleotides read TGCGCCAGCAGCTTTACAGGCCAAGAGACCCAGTACTTC. This gives the protein CASSFTGQETQYF.

The chain couples TRBV7-2 to TRBJ2-7; 12 nucleotides agree with TRBD2. The CDR3 totals 15 residues. Germline values: CDR1 SGHTA, CDR2 FQGNSA. Trimming at V came to 2 bases and at J to 6 bases, leaving 5 bases not matched to a gene. This chain's CDR3 is CASSLMLAGGPEQYF. The CDR3 DNA sequence: TGTGCCAGCAGCTTAATGCTAGCGGGGGGGCCCGAGCAGTACTTC.

This chain connects TRBV29-1 to TRBJ2-2; D perhaps matches TRBD2 (5 bases). Trimming took off 6 bases at V and 5 bases at J, with 10 bases between the two ends. The germline gives CDR1 SQVTM, CDR2 ANQGSEA. The CDR3 runs to 12 residues. The CDR3 here is CSVSRGTGELFF. The DNA of the CDR3 is TGCAGCGTATCTCGCGGGACCGGGGAGCTGTTTTTT.

The CDR3 sequence is CASRIAGEDNEQFF. Written as DNA, the CDR3 is TGCGCCAGCCGAATAGCGGGGGAAGACAATGAGCAGTTCTTC. The gene calls are TRBV5-1 and TRBJ2-1, with 9 bases aligning to TRBD2. This CDR3 is built from 14 residues. CDR1 and CDR2 (germline): SGHRS, YFSETQ. V lost 7 bases, J lost 5 bases, and 7 bases stayed unmatched.

V gene TRBV10-1 combines with J gene TRBJ2-3, with D possibly being TRBD1 (6 bases). The V gene lost 6 bases and the J gene lost 4 bases, with 17 bases spanning the gap. The germline V gene encodes CDR1 WNHNN and CDR2 SYGVQD (reference sequence). The CDR3 length is 15 residues. The CDR3 region has the DNA TGCGCCAGCAGCCCCCTTGGGGGCCAGGCAGATACGCAGTATTTT. As protein: CASSPLGGQADTQYF.

The rearrangement uses TRBV5-1 and TRBJ2-6; D ambiguous. The CDR3 has 15 amino acids. V was trimmed by 0 bases and J by 3 bases, leaving 7 bases between them. Looked up from germline, CDR1 is SGHRS and CDR2 is YFSETQ. CDR3: CASSLGSGGANVLTF. Written as DNA, the CDR3 is TGCGCCAGCAGCTTGGGATCAGGTGGGGCCAACGTCCTGACTTTC.

The CDR3 region has the DNA TGTGCCAGCAGCGTAGAGCCGGTAGGAGGGCCCTCCTATAATTCACCCCTCCACTTT. It encodes CASSVEPVGGPSYNSPLHF. The V and J genes are TRBV9 and TRBJ1-6; no definite D call. With 0 bases removed from V and 0 bases from J, the gap between germline ends came to 16 bases. This CDR3 is 19 amino acids long. CDR1 and CDR2 from the germline V gene are SGDLS and YYNGEE.

V gene TRBV7-2 combines with J gene TRBJ2-2, with D possibly being TRBD1 (7 bases). Germline V gives CDR1 SGHTA, CDR2 FQGNSA. The CDR3 contains 16 residues. Trimming removed 3 bases at V and 5 bases at J, with 16 bases between. The CDR3, as DNA: TGTGCCAGCAGCTTTATGCAGGGGGGCATGACCGGGGAGCTGTTTTTT. This gives the protein CASSFMQGGMTGELFF. The full variable domain, with the rest looked up from reference TRBV7-2 and TRBJ2-2, is GAGVSQSPSNKVTEKGKDVELRCDPISGHTALYWYRQSLGQGLEFLIYFQGNSAPDKSGLPSDRFSAERTGGSVSTLTIQRTQQEDSAVYLCASSFMQGGMTGELFFGEGSRLTVL.